The rows below give T cell receptor beta chains drawn from one sample of a study of blood T cell repertoires in COVID-19. Repertoires were generated with immunoSEQ multiplex PCR, while TCRdb's copy carries only in-frame clones and drops some. The sample has a few hundred thousand clones, roughly nine tenths seen once; the top ten hold less than 5%. Input material: peripheral blood. These receptors came from a woman aged 55-75 years with COVID-19, enrolled during active disease. Both conserved end residues are part of each CDR3. The D gene is left open where the match is weak. Only part of the rows carry a size: once, few, many, or a class if the clone is expanded.

abundance,d_gene,v_gene,j_gene,CDR3aa
-,TRBD1,TRBV19,TRBJ1-6,CASSTRTGDSPLHF
once,-,TRBV5-4,TRBJ2-7,CASSLPGVTYEQYF
-,-,TRBV15,TRBJ1-1,CATSRDSAGGTEAFF
-,-,TRBV28,TRBJ1-2,CASSGLRGWVYGYTF
-,-,TRBV18,TRBJ1-1,CASSPRQENTEAFF
-,TRBD2,TRBV5-6,TRBJ2-1,CASSLALADLRPGNEQFF
-,TRBD1,TRBV6-1,TRBJ1-1,CASSGRQGARLSEAFF
-,-,TRBV10-3,TRBJ1-1,CAITPRPDGGEAFF
-,TRBD1,TRBV6-5,TRBJ1-2,CASSKDRTNYGYTF
few,TRBD1,TRBV24-1,TRBJ1-1,CATSDFDRGAEAFF